These 15 T cell receptor beta chains came from one sample sequenced in a study of T cells in Graves' hyperthyroidism and ophthalmopathy. Template material for amplifying TCR beta CDR3 regions consisted of RNA transcripts. First-round RT-PCR of the TCR CDR3 relied on the HTBI primer set. TCRdb re-analysed the multiplex PCR reads in MiXCR, keeping a single row per CDR3 protein. Found here are more than 500,000 distinct CDR3 sequences, around 42% of them singletons; the top ten hold 19%. Sequencing was performed on peripheral blood or thyroid tissue (not recorded which). Receptors originate from an adult woman with Graves' disease, either hyperthyroidism or ophthalmopathy (not recorded which).

The chain combines TRBV5-1 with TRBJ1-2; 8 positions match TRBD1. The germline V gene has CDR1 SGHRS and CDR2 YFSETQ. With V trimmed by 1 base and J by 4 bases, 3 bases remained unmatched. The CDR3 spans 14 residues. The CDR3 DNA follows: TGCGCCAGCAGCTTGTACCAGGGGGCCTATGGCTACACCTTC. It translates to CASSLYQGAYGYTF.

This rearrangement joins TRBV30 to TRBJ1-1; 7 bases align to TRBD1. The CDR3 has 14 amino acids. CDR1 is GTSNPN and CDR2 is SVGIG in the germline V gene (reference sequence). V trimming: 1 base; J trimming: 9 bases; junction bases outside the gene matches: 11. CDR3 sequence reads: CAWSGTRGAMKAFF. The CDR3 nucleotides are TGTGCCTGGAGTGGAACCAGGGGGGCGATGAAAGCTTTCTTT.

This clonotype was seen ten or more times. The gene calls are TRBV12-3 or TRBV12-4 and TRBJ2-7; D unresolved. This CDR3 contains 13 residues. Trimming took off 2 bases at V and 1 base at J, with 6 bases between the two ends. The CDR3 spells CASSLQASYEQYF. CDR3 nucleotide sequence: TGTGCCAGCAGTTTACAGGCGTCCTACGAGCAGTACTTC.

The sample holds many counts of this clonotype. The rearrangement uses TRBV20-1 and TRBJ2-2, with 7 nucleotides matching TRBD1. The CDR3 runs to 13 residues. CDR1 and CDR2 from the germline V gene are DFQATT and SNEGSKA (reference sequence). The V and J ends lost 6 bases and 5 bases, in that order; junction bases with no gene match: 6. The CDR3 spells CSAVQGRTGELFF. DNA for the CDR3: TGCAGTGCCGTACAGGGGCGGACCGGGGAGCTGTTTTTT.

The chain joins TRBV7-3 to TRBJ1-1, with no clear D. This CDR3 has 13 residues. The germline gives CDR1 SGHTA, CDR2 FQGTGA. Trimming took off 5 bases at V and 3 bases at J, with 10 bases between the two ends. The CDR3: CASSRSADTEAFF. The CDR3 region has the DNA TGTGCCAGCAGCCGGTCCGCGGACACTGAAGCTTTCTTT. Complete variable domain (other parts from reference TRBV7-3 and TRBJ1-1): GAGVSQTPSNKVTEKGKYVELRCDPISGHTALYWYRQSLGQGPEFLIYFQGTGAADDSGLPNDRFFAVRPEGSVSTLKIQRTERGDSAVYLCASSRSADTEAFFGQGTRLTVV.

The V gene is TRBV15, the J gene TRBJ1-1; 7 nucleotides agree with TRBD1. CDR3 length equals 16 residues. Germline CDR1 LNHNV, CDR2 YYDKDF (reference sequence). J gave up 0 bases and V 2 bases, and 6 bases lay outside the gene matches. The CDR3 is CATSRSQGQMNTEAFF. The CDR3 DNA reads TGTGCCACCAGCAGATCTCAGGGACAGATGAACACTGAAGCTTTCTTT. The full variable domain, completed using reference TRBV15 and TRBJ1-1, is DAMVIQNPRYQVTQFGKPVTLSCSQTLNHNVMYWYQQKSSQAPKLLFHYYDKDFNNEADTPDNFQSRRPNTSFCFLDIRSPGLGDTAMYLCATSRSQGQMNTEAFFGQGTRLTVV.

The CDR3 sequence is CSAPAGGVETQYF. CDR3 bases: TGCAGTGCTCCTGCAGGGGGGGTGGAGACCCAGTACTTC. The V call is TRBV20-1, the J call TRBJ2-5; D possibly matches TRBD1 or TRBD2 (7 bases each). Trimming removed 5 bases from V and 5 bases from J, with 15 bases in between. CDR3 length equals 13 residues. Per germline, CDR1 DFQATT and CDR2 SNEGSKA (reference sequence).

The chain couples TRBV20-1 to TRBJ1-4; D remains unclear. The CDR3 sequence is 15 residues long. The germline V and J ends were trimmed by 2 bases and 6 bases, with 16 bases remaining between them. Germline-derived CDR1 and CDR2 are DFQATT and SNEGSKA (reference sequence). CDR3 amino acids: CSARSGGGSDEKLFF. CDR3 nucleotide sequence: TGCAGTGCTAGAAGCGGTGGAGGATCTGATGAAAAACTGTTTTTT.

This sequence joins TRBV7-9 and TRBJ1-2; D unclear. V lost 5 bases and J lost 1, with 5 bases in between. This CDR3 comprises 12 residues. The germline V gene encodes CDR1 SEHNR and CDR2 FQNEAQ (reference sequence). The CDR3 spells CASSEDNYGYTF. The CDR3 coding sequence is TGTGCCAGCAGCGAGGATAACTATGGCTACACCTTC.

This clonotype was seen ten or more times. V is TRBV25-1 and J is TRBJ2-2; unclear D gene. This CDR3 region has 13 residues. CDR1 and CDR2 from the germline V gene are MGHDK and SYGVNS. The V gene lost 4 bases and the J gene lost 2 bases, with 5 bases spanning the gap. CDR3: CASSASNTGELFF. The DNA of the CDR3 is TGTGCCAGCAGTGCTTCTAACACCGGGGAGCTGTTTTTT.

This clonotype was picked up a small number of times. The chain couples TRBV9 to TRBJ1-2; TRBD1 aligns across 8 bases. Germline V gives CDR1 SGDLS, CDR2 YYNGEE. The CDR3 has 15 amino acids. With V trimmed by 0 bases and J by 7 bases, 8 bases remained unmatched. CDR3 nucleotide sequence: TGTGCCAGCAGCGTAGCTACAGGGGGAGTTGGTGGCTACACCTTC. Amino acid sequence: CASSVATGGVGGYTF.

V usage is TRBV29-1 and J usage is TRBJ2-7; TRBD1 aligns across 9 bases. Looked up from germline, CDR1 is SQVTM and CDR2 is ANQGSEA. J gave up 3 bases and V 4 bases, and 4 bases lay outside the gene matches. This CDR3 has 13 residues. DNA for the CDR3: TGCAGCGTTGGAGGGACAGGGAGCTACGAGCAGTACTTC. This sequence encodes CSVGGTGSYEQYF.

The chain has TRBV24-1 and TRBJ2-5; 8 positions match TRBD1. CDR1 is KGHDR and CDR2 is SFDVKD in the germline V gene. After removal of 5 bases from V and 5 bases from J, the junction contained 3 bases not matched to a gene. The CDR3 extends over 13 amino acids. The CDR3: CATSAGGLETQYF. CDR3 DNA sequence: TGTGCCACCAGTGCAGGGGGCTTGGAGACCCAGTACTTC.

With respect to this clonotype: A read error may be the cause here, since a much bigger clone is one base away. V is TRBV7-2 and J is TRBJ1-2, with D perhaps TRBD1 (5 bases). Germline V gene sequence: CDR1 SGHTA, CDR2 FQGNSA. The CDR3 covers 13 residues. V lost 11 bases, J lost 4 bases, and 17 bases lay in between. The CDR3 sequence is CAWRDYWAYGYTF. The CDR3 region has the DNA TGTGCCTGGAGGGACTACTGGGCCTATGGCTACACCTTC.

In its sample, this clonotype was seen a few times. V usage is TRBV18 and J usage is TRBJ2-7, with 7 bases fitting TRBD2. With 0 bases clipped from V and 5 bases from J, the junction kept 4 bases outside the gene matches. In germline, CDR1 is KGHSH, CDR2 LQKENI. The CDR3 is 14 amino acids. CDR3 residues: CASSPPGLPNEQYF. CDR3 nucleotides: TGTGCCAGCTCACCACCGGGACTACCGAACGAGCAGTACTTC.